The 3 T cell receptor beta chains reported below all come from one sample, sequenced in a study of T cells in Graves' hyperthyroidism and ophthalmopathy. Amplified regions were TCR beta CDR3 sequences from RNA transcripts. The HTBI primer set drove a first-round RT-PCR of the TCR CDR3. Via MiXCR, TCRdb re-called the multiplex PCR reads, giving one row per CDR3 protein. The sample includes under 250,000 distinct CDR3 sequences, roughly 15% of them seen just once. What was sequenced was blood. The receptors were sampled from a man between 50 and 59 years old with Graves' hyperthyroidism.

This clonotype has a count of ten or more. This rearrangement joins TRBV7-2 to TRBJ2-7; 7 bases fit TRBD1. CDR1 is SGHTA, CDR2 FQGNSA, per germline. Unmatched junction bases numbered 9, after V lost 5 bases and J lost 5 bases. This CDR3 is built from 14 residues. The CDR3 loop reads CASSRDSATNEQYF. For the CDR3, the DNA is TGTGCCAGCAGCCGGGACAGTGCAACCAACGAGCAGTACTTC.

This chain links TRBV6-6 with TRBJ2-1, with D unresolved. This CDR3 spans 15 amino acids. Germline assignment: CDR1 MNHNY and CDR2 SVGAGI (reference sequence). Trimming took off 2 bases at V and 0 bases at J, with 8 bases between the two ends. The CDR3 nucleotides are TGTGCCAGCAGTTACGACGGAAGCTCCTACAATGAGCAGTTCTTC. Amino acids: CASSYDGSSYNEQFF.

This clonotype was counted ten times or more. The chain has TRBV12-3 or TRBV12-4 and TRBJ2-1; 12 bases fit TRBD2. J lost 5 bases, V lost 6 bases, and 5 bases had no gene match. The CDR3 contains 15 residues. The DNA for the CDR3 is TGTGCCAGCAGCCCCCTAGCGGGAGGGGACAATGAGCAGTTCTTC. It translates to CASSPLAGGDNEQFF.